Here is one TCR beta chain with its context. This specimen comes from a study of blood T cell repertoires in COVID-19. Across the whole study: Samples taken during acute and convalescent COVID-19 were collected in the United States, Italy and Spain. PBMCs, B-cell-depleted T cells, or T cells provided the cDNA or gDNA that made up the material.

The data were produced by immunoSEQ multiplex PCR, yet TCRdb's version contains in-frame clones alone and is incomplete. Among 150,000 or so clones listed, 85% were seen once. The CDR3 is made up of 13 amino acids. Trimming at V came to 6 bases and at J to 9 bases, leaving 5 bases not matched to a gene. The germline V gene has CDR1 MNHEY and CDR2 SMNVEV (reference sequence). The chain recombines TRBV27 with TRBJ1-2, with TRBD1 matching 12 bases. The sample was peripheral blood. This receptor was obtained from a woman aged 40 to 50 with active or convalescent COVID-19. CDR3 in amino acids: CASRGDRGLSYTF. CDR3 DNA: TGTGCCAGCAGGGGGGACAGGGGGCTTAGCTACACCTTC.